The TCR beta chain described here comes from a study of graft-versus-host responses after intestinal transplantation. Study-wide context: Multivisceral, liver-intestinal, or isolated intestinal grafts were transplanted into recipients. Uniformly, recipients were administered anti-thymocyte globulin induction with subsequent tacrolimus and steroids for approximately three years. Study-wide results and limits: There were GvH clones found in recipient marrow, and some of them appeared first in ileum or blood. Those patients showing graft-donor T cell macrochimerism displayed high graft-versus-host to host-versus-graft clonal ratios in allografts.

Sequencing used immunoSEQ multiplex PCR; TCRdb keeps in-frame clones, though not all of them. The sample consists of around 100,000 clones, 90% to 95% of them appearing once. Regarding this clone: The antigen remains undetermined.

Sequencing used unstimulated CD8+ T cells sorted from spleen or lymph node cells, obtained before intestinal transplant. The receptor comes from a human donor who received an intestinal transplant.

CDR3 protein: CASSLRDLPREKLFF. The CDR3, as DNA: TGTGCCAGCAGTTTAAGGGACCTCCCAAGGGAAAAACTGTTTTTT. The chain combines TRBV28 with TRBJ1-4; TRBD1 is a possible D gene (5 bases). The CDR3 sequence is 15 residues long. V dropped 2 bases and J dropped 8 bases, with 15 bases sitting between them. Germline loops: CDR1 MDHEN, CDR2 SYDVKM.